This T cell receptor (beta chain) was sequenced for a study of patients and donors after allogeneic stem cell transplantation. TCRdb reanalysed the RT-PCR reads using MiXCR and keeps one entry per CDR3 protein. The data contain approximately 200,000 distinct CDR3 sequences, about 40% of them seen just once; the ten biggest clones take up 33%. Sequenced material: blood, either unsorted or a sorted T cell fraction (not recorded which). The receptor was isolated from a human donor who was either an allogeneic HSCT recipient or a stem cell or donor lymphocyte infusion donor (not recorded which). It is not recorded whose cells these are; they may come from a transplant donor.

For the CDR3, the DNA is TGCGCCAGCAGCTTGGCCGATTTCAACGAGCAGTACTTC. Translated, it gives CASSLADFNEQYF. The V gene is TRBV5-1, the J gene TRBJ2-7, with unresolved D. CDR3 size: 13 residues. The V end was cut by 0 bases, the J end by 5 bases, with 9 bases between. Per germline, CDR1 SGHRS and CDR2 YFSETQ.